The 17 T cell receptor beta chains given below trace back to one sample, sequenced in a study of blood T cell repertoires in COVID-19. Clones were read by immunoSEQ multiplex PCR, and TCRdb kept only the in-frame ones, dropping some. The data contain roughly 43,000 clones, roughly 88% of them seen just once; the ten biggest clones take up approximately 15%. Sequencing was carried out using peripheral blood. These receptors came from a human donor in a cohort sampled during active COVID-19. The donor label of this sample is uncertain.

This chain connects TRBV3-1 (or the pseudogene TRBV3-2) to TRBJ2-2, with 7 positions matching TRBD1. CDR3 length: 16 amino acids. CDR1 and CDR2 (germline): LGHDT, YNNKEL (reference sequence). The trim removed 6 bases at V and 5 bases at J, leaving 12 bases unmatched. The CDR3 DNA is TGTGCCAGCAGTTTCGACAGGGTCCGTAATACCGGGGAGCTGTTTTTT. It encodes CASSFDRVRNTGELFF.

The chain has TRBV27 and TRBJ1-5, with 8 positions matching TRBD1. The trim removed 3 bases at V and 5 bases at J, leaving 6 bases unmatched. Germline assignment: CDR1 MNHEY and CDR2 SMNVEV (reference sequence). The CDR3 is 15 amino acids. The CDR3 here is CASSFGQGGDQPQHF. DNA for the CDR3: TGTGCCAGCAGTTTCGGACAGGGCGGAGATCAGCCCCAGCATTTT.

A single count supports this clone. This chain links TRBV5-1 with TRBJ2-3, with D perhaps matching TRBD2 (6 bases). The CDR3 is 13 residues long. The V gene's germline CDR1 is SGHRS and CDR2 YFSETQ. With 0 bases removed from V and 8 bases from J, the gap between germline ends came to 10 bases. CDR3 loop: CASSLDFGGTQYF. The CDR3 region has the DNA TGCGCCAGCAGCTTGGACTTCGGGGGTACGCAGTATTTT.

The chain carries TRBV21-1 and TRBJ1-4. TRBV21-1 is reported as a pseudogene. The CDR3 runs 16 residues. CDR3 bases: TGTGCCAGCAGCAAGCCTCGACCCCGGTGCGGGGTAAAACTGTTTTTT. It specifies CASSKPRPRCGVKLFF.

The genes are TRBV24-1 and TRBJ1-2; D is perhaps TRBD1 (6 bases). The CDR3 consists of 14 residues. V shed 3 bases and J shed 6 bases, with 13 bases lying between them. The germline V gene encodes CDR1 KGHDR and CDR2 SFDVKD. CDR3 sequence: CATSDTGKVNGYTF. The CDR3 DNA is TGTGCCACCAGTGATACAGGGAAGGTAAATGGCTACACCTTC.

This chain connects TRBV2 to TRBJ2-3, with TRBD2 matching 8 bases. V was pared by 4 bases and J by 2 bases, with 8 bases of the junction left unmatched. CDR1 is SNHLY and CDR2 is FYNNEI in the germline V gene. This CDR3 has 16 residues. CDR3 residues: CASSGRGAGDTDTQYF. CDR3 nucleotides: TGTGCCAGCAGTGGGAGGGGAGCGGGAGACACAGATACGCAGTATTTT. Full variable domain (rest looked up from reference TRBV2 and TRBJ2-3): EPEVTQTPSHQVTQMGQEVILRCVPISNHLYFYWYRQILGQKVEFLVSFYNNEISEKSEIFDDQFSVERPDGSNFTLKIRSTKLEDSAMYFCASSGRGAGDTDTQYFGPGTRLTVL.

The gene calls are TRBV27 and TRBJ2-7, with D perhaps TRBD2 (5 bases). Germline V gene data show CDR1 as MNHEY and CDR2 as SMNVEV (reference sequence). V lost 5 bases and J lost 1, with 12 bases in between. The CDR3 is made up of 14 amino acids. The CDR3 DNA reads TGTGCCAGCAGTCCGGTAGCGCGTTCCTACGAGCAGTACTTC. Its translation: CASSPVARSYEQYF.

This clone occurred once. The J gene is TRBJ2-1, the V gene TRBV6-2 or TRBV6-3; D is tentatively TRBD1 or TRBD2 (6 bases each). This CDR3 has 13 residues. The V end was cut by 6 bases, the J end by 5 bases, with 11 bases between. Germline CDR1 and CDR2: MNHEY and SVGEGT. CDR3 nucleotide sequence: TGTGCCAGCAGCCGGGGGCGAAACAATGAGCAGTTCTTC. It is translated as CASSRGRNNEQFF.

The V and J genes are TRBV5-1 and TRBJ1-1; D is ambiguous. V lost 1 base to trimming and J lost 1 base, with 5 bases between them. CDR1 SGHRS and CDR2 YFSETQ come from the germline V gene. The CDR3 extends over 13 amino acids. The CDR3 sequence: CASSLPQNTEAFF. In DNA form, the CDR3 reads TGCGCCAGCAGCTTGCCCCAGAACACTGAAGCTTTCTTT.

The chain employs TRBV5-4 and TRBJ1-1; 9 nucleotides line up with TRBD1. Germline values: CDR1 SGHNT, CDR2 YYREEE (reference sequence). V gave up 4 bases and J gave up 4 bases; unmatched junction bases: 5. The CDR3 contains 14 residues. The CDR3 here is CASSAQGAGTEAFF. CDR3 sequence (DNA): TGTGCCAGCAGCGCACAGGGGGCAGGCACTGAAGCTTTCTTT.

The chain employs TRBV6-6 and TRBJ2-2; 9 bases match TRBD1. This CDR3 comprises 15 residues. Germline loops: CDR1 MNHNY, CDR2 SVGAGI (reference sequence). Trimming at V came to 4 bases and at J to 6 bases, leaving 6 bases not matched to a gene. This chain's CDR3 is CASSFGQGRAGELFF. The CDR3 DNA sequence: TGTGCCAGCAGTTTTGGACAGGGGCGGGCCGGGGAGCTGTTTTTT.

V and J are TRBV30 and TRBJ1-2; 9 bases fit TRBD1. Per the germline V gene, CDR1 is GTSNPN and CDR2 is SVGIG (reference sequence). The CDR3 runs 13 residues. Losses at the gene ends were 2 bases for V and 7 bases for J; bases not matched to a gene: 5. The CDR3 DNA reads TGTGCCTGGAGTCTACAGGGGGCCTCTGGCTACACCTTC. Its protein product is CAWSLQGASGYTF.

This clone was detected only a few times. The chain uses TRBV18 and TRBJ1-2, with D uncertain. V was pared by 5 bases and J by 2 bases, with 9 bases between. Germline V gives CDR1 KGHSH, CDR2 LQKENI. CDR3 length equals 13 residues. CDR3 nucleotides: TGTGCCAGCTCAAAGGCGGGAAACTATGGCTACACCTTC. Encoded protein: CASSKAGNYGYTF. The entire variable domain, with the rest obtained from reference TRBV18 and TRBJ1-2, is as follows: NAGVMQNPRHLVRRRGQEARLRCSPMKGHSHVYWYRQLPEEGLKFMVYLQKENIIDESGMPKERFSAEFPKEGPSILRIQQVVRGDSAAYFCASSKAGNYGYTFGSGTRLTVV.

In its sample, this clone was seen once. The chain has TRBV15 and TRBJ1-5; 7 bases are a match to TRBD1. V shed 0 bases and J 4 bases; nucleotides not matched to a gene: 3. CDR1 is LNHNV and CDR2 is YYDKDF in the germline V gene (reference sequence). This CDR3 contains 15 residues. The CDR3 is CATSRDNRGNQPQHF. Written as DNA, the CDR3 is TGTGCCACCAGCAGAGATAACAGGGGTAATCAGCCCCAGCATTTT.

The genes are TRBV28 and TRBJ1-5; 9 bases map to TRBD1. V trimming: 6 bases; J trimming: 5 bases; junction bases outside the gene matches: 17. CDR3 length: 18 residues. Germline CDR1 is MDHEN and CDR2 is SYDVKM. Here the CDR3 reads CASSEGQGIGSFDQPQHF. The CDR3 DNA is TGTGCCAGCAGCGAAGGACAGGGGATTGGGAGCTTTGATCAGCCCCAGCATTTT.

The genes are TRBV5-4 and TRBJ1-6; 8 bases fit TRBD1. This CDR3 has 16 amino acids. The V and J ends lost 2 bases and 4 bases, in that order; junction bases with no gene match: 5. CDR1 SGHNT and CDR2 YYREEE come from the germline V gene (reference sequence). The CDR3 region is CASSFFQGAYNSPLHF. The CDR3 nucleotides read TGTGCCAGCAGCTTTTTCCAGGGGGCTTATAATTCACCCCTCCACTTT.

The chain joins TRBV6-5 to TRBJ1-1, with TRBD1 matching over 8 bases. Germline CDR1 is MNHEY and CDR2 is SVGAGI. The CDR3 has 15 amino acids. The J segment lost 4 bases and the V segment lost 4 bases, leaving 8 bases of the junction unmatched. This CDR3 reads CASSLGQGVLTEAFF. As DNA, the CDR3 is TGTGCCAGCAGTTTAGGACAGGGCGTGCTCACTGAAGCTTTCTTT.